Below, one T cell receptor (beta chain) is given with its context. The data were obtained in a study of brain T cells in children with intractable seizures. TCRdb's copy holds only in-frame clones and misses some; the assay was immunoSEQ multiplex PCR. The data hold approximately 330,000 clones, with over 85% observed a single time. Trimming took 9 bases from V and 9 from J; bases not matched to a gene: 11. Germline V CDR1 and CDR2: LNHDA, SQIVND (reference sequence). The CDR3 runs 15 residues. This sample's time point: blood from clinic visit 5 months post-surgery; TSC patient then seizure free. The source is a boy under three years old with tuberous sclerosis and intractable seizures. The material sequenced was peripheral blood, taken roughly 5 months after surgery. The chain is built from TRBV19 and TRBJ2-1, with 13 bases identical to TRBD2. The CDR3 DNA follows: TGTGCCAGCCAAACTAGCGGGGGGGCTCCTCTTGAGCAGTTCTTC. Translation: CASQTSGGAPLEQFF.